Described below is a single T cell receptor (beta chain) sequence and its context. Its antigen remains unknown. These data come from a study of cytomegalovirus exposure and HLA in healthy donors. As for the study in general: HLA-typed donors contributed some 85 million unique TCRs, which were held in an early data release. Regarding the study as a whole: Being indistinguishable, some V segments were excluded, TRBV6-2 and TRBV6-3 among them.

PCR used 60 Vbeta primers and 13 Jbeta primers. This table comes from immunoSEQ multiplex PCR, and its TCRdb copy is limited to in-frame clones, with some not included. The data show about 160,000 clones, with 65% to 85% seen just once and around 2.5% held by the top ten. Healthy bone marrow donors made up the donors. CDR3 size: 15 residues. Germline lookup yields CDR1 MGHDK and CDR2 SYGVNS. The V segment lost 5 bases and the J segment 0 bases; nucleotides outside the gene matches: 6. The sequencing sample was made of PBMCs. The chain combines TRBV25-1 with TRBJ1-1; the match to TRBD1 covers 7 bases. The receptor's source is a woman in her 40s in good health and CMV-seropositive. The chain's CDR3 is CASSLDTGVNTEAFF. The CDR3 nucleotides read TGTGCCAGCAGTTTGGATACAGGGGTGAACACTGAAGCTTTCTTT. Using reference TRBV25-1 and TRBJ1-1 for the parts outside the CDR3, the full variable domain is EADIYQTPRYLVIGTGKKITLECSQTMGHDKMYWYQQDPGMELHLIHYSYGVNSTEKGDLSSESTVSRIRTEHFPLTLESARPSHTSQYLCASSLDTGVNTEAFFGQGTRLTVV.